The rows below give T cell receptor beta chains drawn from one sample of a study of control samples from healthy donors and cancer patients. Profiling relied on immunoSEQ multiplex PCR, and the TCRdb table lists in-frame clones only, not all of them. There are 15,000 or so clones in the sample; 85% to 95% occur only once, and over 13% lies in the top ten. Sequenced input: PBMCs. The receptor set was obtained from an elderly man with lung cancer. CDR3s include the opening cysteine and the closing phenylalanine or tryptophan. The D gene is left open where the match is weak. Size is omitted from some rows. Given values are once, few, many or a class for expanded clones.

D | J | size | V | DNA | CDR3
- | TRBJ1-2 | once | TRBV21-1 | TGTGCCAGCAGCCCTTATGCTCGGGTACGGCAAGCTAACTATGGCTACACCTTC | CASSPYARVRQANYGYTF
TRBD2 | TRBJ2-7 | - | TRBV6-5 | TGTGCCAGCAGGCCCGGGGCGGGGGGATTCTACGAGCAGTACTTC | CASRPGAGGFYEQYF
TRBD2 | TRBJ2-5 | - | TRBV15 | TGTGCCACCAGCAGAACATACGGAGCGGGGGGATGGGAGACCCAGTACTTC | CATSRTYGAGGWETQYF
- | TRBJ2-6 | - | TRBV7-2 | TGTGCCAGCAGCCCAGATTCTGGGGCCAACGTCCTGACTTTC | CASSPDSGANVLTF
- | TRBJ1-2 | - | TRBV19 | TGTGCCAGTAGTGATCGTGGGCAGGATGGCTACACCTTC | CASSDRGQDGYTF
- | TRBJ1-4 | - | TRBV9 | TGTGCCAGCAGCGTAGTGGACGGGGGGGAACTGTTTTTT | CASSVVDGGELFF
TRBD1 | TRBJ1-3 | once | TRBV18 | TGTGCCAGCTCACCCAGACAGGGTCAAAGCTCTGGAAACACCATATATTTT | CASSPRQGQSSGNTIYF
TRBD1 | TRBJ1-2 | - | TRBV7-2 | TGTGCCAGCAGCTTCAATACAGGGACAGACGGCTACACCTTC | CASSFNTGTDGYTF
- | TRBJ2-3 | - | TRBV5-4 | TGTGCCAGCAGCTTGGACAGGGGCACAGATACGCAGTATTTT | CASSLDRGTDTQYF
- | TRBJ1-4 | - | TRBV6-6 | TGTGCCAGCAGTTACTGGAGAACAACTAATGAAAAACTGTTTTTT | CASSYWRTTNEKLFF
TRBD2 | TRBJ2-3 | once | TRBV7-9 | TGTGCCAGCAGCTTTGTGGGACTAGCGGCAGATACGCAGTATTTT | CASSFVGLAADTQYF
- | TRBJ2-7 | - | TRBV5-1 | TGCGCCAGCAGCTTGGATCCGAGCTCCTACGAGCAGTACTTC | CASSLDPSSYEQYF
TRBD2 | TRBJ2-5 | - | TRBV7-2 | TGTGCCAGCAGCTTGCGGCGGGGGAACCAAGAGACCCAGTACTTC | CASSLRRGNQETQYF
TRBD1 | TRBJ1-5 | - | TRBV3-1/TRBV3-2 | TGTGCCAGCAGTCGGACAGGGGCCCTCAATCAGCCCCAGCATTTT | CASSRTGALNQPQHF
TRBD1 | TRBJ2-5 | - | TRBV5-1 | TGCGCCAGCAGCTCGGGACAGGGGTCGTGGACCCAGTACTTC | CASSSGQGSWTQYF
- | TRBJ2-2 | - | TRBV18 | TGTGCCAGCTCACCCAGGGTAGTCACCGGGGAGCTGTTTTTT | CASSPRVVTGELFF
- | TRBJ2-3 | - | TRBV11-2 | TGTGCCAGCAGCTTCGTCCAGTGGGGAAACTCGCAGTATTTT | CASSFVQWGNSQYF
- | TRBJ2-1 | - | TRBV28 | TGTGCCAGCAGGGAAAACAATGAGCAGTTCTTC | CASRENNEQFF
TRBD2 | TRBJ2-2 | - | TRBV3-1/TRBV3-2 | TGTGCCAGCAGCCAGGGACTAGCGGGGGGAAACACCGGGGAGCTGTTTTTT | CASSQGLAGGNTGELFF
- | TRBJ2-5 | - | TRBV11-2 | TGTGCCAGCAGCCTAAGATGGATTCAAGAGACCCAGTACTTC | CASSLRWIQETQYF
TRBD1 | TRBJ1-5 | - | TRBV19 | TGTGCCAGCTCGGACAGGGGGCGCCTTCAGCCCCAGCATTTT | CASSDRGRLQPQHF
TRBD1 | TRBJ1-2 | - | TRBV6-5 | TGTGCCAGCAGAGACAGGGACTATGGCTACACCTTC | CASRDRDYGYTF
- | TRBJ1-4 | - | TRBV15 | TGTGCCACCAGCAGAGGTTCAGGGGAGGAAAAACTGTTTTTT | CATSRGSGEEKLFF
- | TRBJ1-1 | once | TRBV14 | TGTGCCAGCAGCCTACCTAGCACTGAAGCTTTCTTT | CASSLPSTEAFF
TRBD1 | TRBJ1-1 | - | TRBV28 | TGTGCCAGCAGAGAAGGACAGGGCTACCCGAACACTGAAGCTTTCTTT | CASREGQGYPNTEAFF
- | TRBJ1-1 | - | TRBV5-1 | TGCGCCAGCAGCTTGGCCCAAAATGATTGGACTGAAGCTTTCTTT | CASSLAQNDWTEAFF
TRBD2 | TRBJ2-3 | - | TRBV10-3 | TGTGCCATCAGTGAGCCCCTTAAGACTAGCGGGGGGGCCGGGACAGATACGCAGTATTTT | CAISEPLKTSGGAGTDTQYF
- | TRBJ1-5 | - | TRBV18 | TGTGCCAGCTCGCCAGACCTTAGCAATCAGCCCCAGCATTTT | CASSPDLSNQPQHF
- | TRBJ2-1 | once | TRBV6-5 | TGTGCCAGCAGTTACTCGAAATACAATGAGCAGTTCTTC | CASSYSKYNEQFF
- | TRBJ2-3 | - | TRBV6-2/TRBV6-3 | TGTGCCAGCAGTTATACCACAGATACGCAGTATTTT | CASSYTTDTQYF
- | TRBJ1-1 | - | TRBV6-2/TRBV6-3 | TGTGCCAGCAGCTCGCTTCAAGTGAACACTGAAGCTTTCTTT | CASSSLQVNTEAFF
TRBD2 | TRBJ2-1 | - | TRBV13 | TGTGCCAGCAGCTCCATAGCGGGGGGCCTGGGCCACAATGAGCAGTTCTTC | CASSSIAGGLGHNEQFF
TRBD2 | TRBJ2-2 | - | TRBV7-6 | TGTGCCAGCAGCCTAATTGCGCGGGGGGGCGCCGGGGAGCTGTTTTTT | CASSLIARGGAGELFF
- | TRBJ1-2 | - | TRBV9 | TGTGCCAGCAGCGTAGATCTGAGGAATGGCTACACCTTC | CASSVDLRNGYTF
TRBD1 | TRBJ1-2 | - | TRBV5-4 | TGTGCCAGCAGCTTGCGGAATCAGGGGGAGTGGGGCTACACCTTC | CASSLRNQGEWGYTF
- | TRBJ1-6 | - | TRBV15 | TGTGCCACCAGCGTCCTACAGGGTGTTAATTCACCCCTCCACTTT | CATSVLQGVNSPLHF
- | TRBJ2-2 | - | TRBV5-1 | TGCGCCAGCAGCCCCATTCAGAACACCGGGGAGCTGTTTTTT | CASSPIQNTGELFF
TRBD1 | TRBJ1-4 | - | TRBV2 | TGTGCCAGCAGTCCCCGGACAGGGGAAGGAAAACTGTTTTTT | CASSPRTGEGKLFF
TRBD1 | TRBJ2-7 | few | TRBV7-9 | TGTGCCAGCAGCTTAGATCCACAGGGGTATTCTTACGAGCAGTACTTC | CASSLDPQGYSYEQYF
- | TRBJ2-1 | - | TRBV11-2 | TGTGCCAGCAGCAGAGGGGGGCCAAGGGGGCCCACGTTCTTC | CASSRGGPRGPTFF
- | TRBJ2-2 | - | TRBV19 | TGTGCCAGTAGTATCCAGAGGAACACCGGGGAGCTGTTTTTT | CASSIQRNTGELFF
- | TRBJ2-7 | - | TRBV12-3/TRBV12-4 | TGTGCCAGCAGTTTACAGCTCCCCTACGAGCAGTACTTC | CASSLQLPYEQYF
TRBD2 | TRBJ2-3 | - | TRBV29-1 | TGCAGCGTTGAAGCGGGGCGGGGGGCGCAGTATTTT | CSVEAGRGAQYF
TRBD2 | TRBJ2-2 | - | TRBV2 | TGTGCCAGCACCCTCCGGGCGGGGGTAGCCGGGGAGCTGTTTTTT | CASTLRAGVAGELFF
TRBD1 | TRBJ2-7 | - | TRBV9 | TGTGCCAGCAGCGTGACAGGGGGCTTCGGCTCCTACGAGCAGTACTTC | CASSVTGGFGSYEQYF
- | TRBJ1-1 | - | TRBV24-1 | TGTGCCACCAGTGGGGAGGGGAACACTGAAGCTTTCTTT | CATSGEGNTEAFF
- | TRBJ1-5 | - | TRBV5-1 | TGCGCCAGCAGCTTGGGGACACCTTTAGACTACGGCAATCAGCCCCAGCATTTT | CASSLGTPLDYGNQPQHF
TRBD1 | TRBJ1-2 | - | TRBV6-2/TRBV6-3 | TGTGCCAGCAGCCCGGTAACAGGGGCTGGCTACACCTTC | CASSPVTGAGYTF
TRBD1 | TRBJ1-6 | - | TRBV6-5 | TGTGCCAGCAGTTCATACGGACAGGGGAAGGGGCCCCTCCACTTT | CASSSYGQGKGPLHF
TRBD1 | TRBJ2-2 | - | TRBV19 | TGTGCCAGTAGCTTTGGGACAGGGGCATCCGGGGAGCTGTTTTTT | CASSFGTGASGELFF
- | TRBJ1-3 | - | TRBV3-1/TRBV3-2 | TGTGCCAGCAGCCAAGCGTCAGGGGGAAACACCATATATTTT | CASSQASGGNTIYF
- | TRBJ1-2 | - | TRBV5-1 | TGCGCCAGCAGCTTGGCGGGGCGGGATGGCTACACCTTC | CASSLAGRDGYTF
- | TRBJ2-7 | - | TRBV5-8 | TGTGCCAGCAACTTCGGCGTCTCGAGGGATTACGAGCAGTACTTC | CASNFGVSRDYEQYF